This T cell receptor (beta chain) was retrieved from a study of shared clonotypes between healthy human individuals. This table comes from immunoSEQ multiplex PCR, and its TCRdb copy is limited to in-frame clones, with some not included. The sample includes approximately 2.4 million clones, around 95% seen only once; the top ten take 0.13%. This clone is a singleton in its sample. The CDR3 extends over 11 amino acids. With 10 bases removed from V and 6 bases from J, the gap between germline ends came to 13 bases. Germline V lookup: CDR1 ENHRY, CDR2 SYGVKD. The sequence was obtained from a man aged 18 to 29 in good health. Sequencing was performed on naive CD4+ T cells sorted from blood. The subset here: CD45RA+ positively selected. The gene calls are TRBV10-3 and TRBJ2-7, with D possibly matching TRBD1 (6 bases). CDR3 DNA sequence: TGTGCCACCGGGGACATGCGCGAGCAGTACTTC. This gives the protein CATGDMREQYF.